The next 25 T cell receptor beta chains were all read from a single sample in a study of blood T cell repertoires in COVID-19. TCRdb keeps only in-frame clones here, not all; method: immunoSEQ multiplex PCR. The sample holds roughly 200,000 clones, more than 75% seen once. Sequenced: peripheral blood. These receptors all stem from an older person with COVID-19, enrolled during active disease.

The chain combines TRBV28 with TRBJ1-4; tentative D call: TRBD1 (5 bases). Germline CDR1 is MDHEN and CDR2 is SYDVKM. This CDR3 has 13 amino acids. Trimming shortened V by 6 bases and J by 10 bases, and 15 bases separated the two germline ends. The CDR3, as DNA: TGTGCCAGCAGCCGGGGGACTGGGGGAAAACTGTTTTTT. Its translation: CASSRGTGGKLFF.

The genes are TRBV9 and TRBJ1-2; D gene ambiguous. V was clipped by 3 bases and J by 1 base, with 13 bases between them. Germline CDR1 is SGDLS and CDR2 is YYNGEE. The CDR3 is 15 residues long. The CDR3 region is CASSGRSNFNYGYTF. The CDR3 DNA sequence: TGTGCCAGCAGCGGACGGAGTAATTTTAACTATGGCTACACCTTC.

The chain uses TRBV6-2 or TRBV6-3 and TRBJ2-7; TRBD2 matches at 11 bases. The J segment lost 3 bases and the V segment lost 4 bases, leaving 11 bases of the junction unmatched. Germline CDR1 is MNHEY and CDR2 is SVGEGT. The CDR3 contains 17 residues. CDR3 coding DNA: TGTGCCAGCAGTTTGGGGCGACTAGCGGGGAAGGGCTACGAGCAGTACTTC. Its translation is CASSLGRLAGKGYEQYF.

The rearrangement joins TRBV19 to TRBJ2-7; 11 bases match TRBD2. Germline V gives CDR1 LNHDA, CDR2 SQIVND (reference sequence). V dropped 2 bases and J dropped 7; count of bases not matched to a gene: 10. The CDR3 length is 16 residues. The CDR3 spells CASSINWSSGRPEQYF. Written as DNA, the CDR3 is TGTGCCAGTAGTATAAACTGGTCTAGCGGGAGGCCGGAGCAGTACTTC.

The gene calls are TRBV5-1 and TRBJ2-7, with 8 positions matching TRBD1. The CDR3 has 18 residues. Germline lookup yields CDR1 SGHRS and CDR2 YFSETQ. After removal of 0 bases from V and 1 base from J, the junction contained 12 bases not matched to a gene. CDR3 in DNA: TGCGCCAGCAGCTTGGCAGGACGTGGGACAGGTTTTTCCTACGAGCAGTACTTC. This encodes CASSLAGRGTGFSYEQYF.

This rearrangement joins TRBV7-9 to TRBJ1-3, with TRBD1 matching 8 bases. The CDR3 totals 16 residues. V was pared by 0 bases and J by 5 bases, with 6 bases of the junction left unmatched. Germline V gives CDR1 SEHNR, CDR2 FQNEAQ (reference sequence). The CDR3 region has the DNA TGTGCCAGCAGCTTAGCAGGGACAGGCCTCCGAAACACCATATATTTT. It translates to CASSLAGTGLRNTIYF.

This rearrangement joins TRBV19 to TRBJ1-2; D possibly corresponds to TRBD1 (6 bases). This CDR3 region has 15 residues. Deletions cut 4 bases from V and 2 bases from J, with 14 bases between. CDR1 is LNHDA and CDR2 is SQIVND in the germline V gene (reference sequence). CDR3 nucleotides: TGTGCCAGTAGTACAGTCTCCAGGGGCAACTATGGCTACACCTTC. Its protein product is CASSTVSRGNYGYTF.

This chain uses TRBV27 with TRBJ2-2; D uncertain. The V gene's germline CDR1 is MNHEY and CDR2 SMNVEV (reference sequence). CDR3 length: 14 amino acids. With 2 bases removed from V and 7 bases from J, the gap between germline ends came to 11 bases. The CDR3 sequence: CASSLPDQNGELFF. The CDR3 bases are TGTGCCAGCAGTTTACCCGATCAGAACGGGGAGCTGTTTTTT.

The rearrangement links TRBV5-6 to TRBJ1-6; D possibly corresponds to TRBD1 (6 bases). Germline V CDR1 and CDR2: SGHDT, YYEEEE. Trimming cost V 0 bases and J 0 bases, with 10 bases left between them. The CDR3 is made up of 17 amino acids. This CDR3 is CASSLDQGTSYNSPLHF. The CDR3 DNA sequence: TGTGCCAGCAGCTTGGACCAGGGGACCTCCTATAATTCACCCCTCCACTTT. The whole variable domain, remainder taken from reference TRBV5-6 and TRBJ1-6, is DAGVTQSPTHLIKTRGQQVTLRCSPKSGHDTVSWYQQALGQGPQFIFQYYEEEERQRGNFPDRFSGHQFPNYSSELNVNALLLGDSALYLCASSLDQGTSYNSPLHFGNGTRLTVT.

The V gene is TRBV5-4, the J gene TRBJ2-3; 12 bases line up with TRBD2. This CDR3 has 20 residues. Germline V gene lookup returns CDR1 SGHNT and CDR2 YYREEE (reference sequence). V dropped 0 bases and J dropped 0; count of bases not matched to a gene: 11. The CDR3 reads CASSLGLMLAGGSSTDTQYF. For the CDR3, the DNA is TGTGCCAGCAGCTTGGGGTTGATGCTAGCGGGGGGGTCTAGCACAGATACGCAGTATTTT.

This clone turned up a few times. This chain links TRBV7-9 with TRBJ1-4, with TRBD1 as a possible D gene (6 bases). The germline V gene has CDR1 SEHNR and CDR2 FQNEAQ (reference sequence). This CDR3 is 14 amino acids long. V lost 3 bases to trimming and J lost 5 bases, with 10 bases between them. CDR3 nucleotides: TGTGCCAGCAGCTTGACGAGGGGGAATGAAAAACTGTTTTTT. Translating it yields CASSLTRGNEKLFF. Full variable domain (rest looked up from reference TRBV7-9 and TRBJ1-4): DTGVSQNPRHKITKRGQNVTFRCDPISEHNRLYWYRQTLGQGPEFLTYFQNEAQLEKSRLLSDRFSAERPKGSFSTLEIQRTEQGDSAMYLCASSLTRGNEKLFFGSGTQLSVL.

This chain uses TRBV6-1 with TRBJ2-3; D ambiguous. The germline CDR1 and CDR2 sequences are MNHNS and SASEGT. The CDR3 is 11 residues long. With 8 bases removed from V and 2 bases from J, the gap between germline ends came to 5 bases. The CDR3 DNA follows: TGTGCCAGCTCTACCACAGATACGCAGTATTTT. Amino acid sequence: CASSTTDTQYF.

The chain joins TRBV6-2 or TRBV6-3 to TRBJ1-5; D is perhaps TRBD1 (6 bases). Per germline, CDR1 MNHEY and CDR2 SVGEGT. CDR3 length equals 14 residues. V lost 6 bases, J lost 3 bases, and 12 bases lay in between. As DNA, the CDR3 is TGTGCCAGCAGCACGGGACACACCAATCAGCCCCAGCATTTT. Translating it yields CASSTGHTNQPQHF.

The rearrangement joins TRBV9 to TRBJ2-1, with 7 bases identical to TRBD2. CDR3 length: 17 residues. The junction had 11 bases not matched to a gene; V was cut back by 0 bases and J by 5 bases. Per germline, CDR1 SGDLS and CDR2 YYNGEE. CDR3 sequence: CASSVAMSWGRDNEQFF. CDR3 in DNA: TGTGCCAGCAGCGTAGCTATGAGCTGGGGGAGGGACAATGAGCAGTTCTTC. The full variable domain, rest sourced from reference TRBV9 and TRBJ2-1, is DSGVTQTPKHLITATGQRVTLRCSPRSGDLSVYWYQQSLDQGLQFLIQYYNGEERAKGNILERFSAQQFPDLHSELNLSSLELGDSALYFCASSVAMSWGRDNEQFFGPGTRLTVL.

V usage is TRBV7-9 and J usage is TRBJ2-7; TRBD1 is a possible D gene (5 bases). The CDR3 covers 15 residues. V was trimmed by 4 bases and J by 8 bases, leaving 21 bases between them. Germline assignment: CDR1 SEHNR and CDR2 FQNEAQ (reference sequence). CDR3 nucleotides: TGTGCCAGCAGCTCTTTGACAGATATCTCTACGCAGCAGTACTTC. Translating gives CASSSLTDISTQQYF. Drawing the rest from reference TRBV7-9 and TRBJ2-7, the complete variable domain is DTGVSQNPRHKITKRGQNVTFRCDPISEHNRLYWYRQTLGQGPEFLTYFQNEAQLEKSRLLSDRFSAERPKGSFSTLEIQRTEQGDSAMYLCASSSLTDISTQQYFGPGTRLTVT.

This sequence joins TRBV28 and TRBJ2-5; a weak D match, TRBD1 (6 bases). The germline V and J ends were trimmed by 6 bases and 2 bases, with 10 bases remaining between them. The CDR3 has 13 residues. Germline loops: CDR1 MDHEN, CDR2 SYDVKM. The CDR3 protein is CASRQQGQETQYF. The CDR3 DNA sequence: TGTGCCAGCAGGCAACAGGGACAAGAGACCCAGTACTTC.

The V gene is TRBV28, the J gene TRBJ2-5; 8 bases are a match to TRBD1. Germline trimming cut 6 bases from V and 3 bases from J; bases unmatched to any gene: 3. CDR3 length: 13 residues. Germline-derived CDR1 and CDR2 are MDHEN and SYDVKM. CDR3 nucleotides: TGTGCCAGCAGGTCGACAGGGGAAGAGACCCAGTACTTC. Its protein product is CASRSTGEETQYF.

The V gene is TRBV7-8, the J gene TRBJ2-3, with a possible D match to TRBD2 (6 bases). Germline CDR1 reads SGHVS; CDR2 reads FQNEAQ. This CDR3 has 15 residues. Trimming removed 5 bases from V and 1 base from J, with 13 bases in between. CDR3 bases: TGTGCCAGCAGCGCCCCCCCGGGGGGCACAGATACGCAGTATTTT. Its protein product is CASSAPPGGTDTQYF.

This clone was observed a few times. The CDR3, as DNA: TGTGCCAGCAGCTTATCTCCTGGTGGGCAGGGATCCTACGAGCAGTACTTC. This encodes CASSLSPGGQGSYEQYF. The V call is TRBV7-2, the J call TRBJ2-7; D perhaps matches TRBD1 (5 bases). CDR3 size: 17 residues. With 2 bases removed from V and 1 base from J, the gap between germline ends came to 18 bases. CDR1 and CDR2 (germline): SGHTA, FQGNSA.

The V call is TRBV30, the J call TRBJ2-6; D is unclear. Looked up from germline, CDR1 is GTSNPN and CDR2 is SVGIG (reference sequence). The CDR3 covers 13 residues. Between the trimmed V and J ends, which lost 7 bases and 4 bases, there was a span of 11 bases. CDR3 sequence reads: CAFGRMGANVLTF. In DNA, the CDR3 is TGTGCCTTTGGCCGAATGGGGGCCAACGTCCTGACTTTC.

The chain is built from TRBV5-1 and TRBJ2-2; TRBD2 matches 9 bases. Germline loops: CDR1 SGHRS, CDR2 YFSETQ. J gave up 6 bases and V 0 bases, and 12 bases lay outside the gene matches. The CDR3 totals 18 residues. Here the CDR3 reads CASSLGQASGNRAGELFF. CDR3 coding DNA: TGCGCCAGCAGCTTGGGACAGGCTAGCGGGAACAGGGCCGGGGAGCTGTTTTTT. Full variable domain (rest looked up from reference TRBV5-1 and TRBJ2-2): KAGVTQTPRYLIKTRGQQVTLSCSPISGHRSVSWYQQTPGQGLQFLFEYFSETQRNKGNFPGRFSGRQFSNSRSEMNVSTLELGDSALYLCASSLGQASGNRAGELFFGEGSRLTVL.

The rearrangement links TRBV2 to TRBJ1-2, with D possibly TRBD1 on 5 matching bases. CDR3 length: 13 residues. Trimming removed 3 bases from V and 2 bases from J, with 7 bases in between. The germline V gene encodes CDR1 SNHLY and CDR2 FYNNEI. CDR3 sequence (DNA): TGTGCCAGCAGTGACGGGGGGAACTATGGCTACACCTTC. Encoded protein: CASSDGGNYGYTF.

The J gene is TRBJ2-3, the V gene TRBV27; 12 positions match TRBD2. Germline CDR1 and CDR2: MNHEY and SMNVEV (reference sequence). V trimming: 7 bases; J trimming: 3 bases; junction bases outside the gene matches: 11. This CDR3 contains 17 residues. Here the CDR3 DNA reads TGTGCCAGCATGGCGCTAGCGGGGGGGCCTCTAACAGATACGCAGTATTTT. It encodes CASMALAGGPLTDTQYF.

V gene TRBV11-2 combines with J gene TRBJ2-3; TRBD2 matches 7 bases. V was clipped by 1 base and J by 4 bases; unmatched bases: 8. Germline V gene sequence: CDR1 SGHAT, CDR2 FQNNGV. The CDR3 sequence is 16 residues long. CDR3 residues: CASSLGGGRYPDTQYF. The CDR3 DNA is TGTGCCAGCAGCTTAGGGGGCGGGAGATACCCAGATACGCAGTATTTT.

The chain couples TRBV6-6 to TRBJ2-1, with a weak D call TRBD1 (6 bases). This CDR3 is built from 15 residues. The germline V and J ends were trimmed by 5 bases and 10 bases, with 21 bases remaining between them. Germline values: CDR1 MNHNY, CDR2 SVGAGI (reference sequence). The CDR3 nucleotides read TGTGCCAGCAGTCCTACCAAACAGACAGGAAACGAGCAGTTCTTC. It specifies CASSPTKQTGNEQFF.